Listed below are T cell receptor beta chains from one sample, sequenced in a study of blood T cells in healthy people across ages. TCRdb redid the calling of the 5' RACE reads with MiXCR, one entry per CDR3 protein. The table lists about 640,000 distinct CDR3 sequences, roughly 58% of them singletons. Sequencing was performed on blood. The receptors shown here come from a man in his sixties in good health. The CDR3 runs from the conserved cysteine through the conserved F or W. D genes are given only for firm matches. Only part of the rows carry a size: once, few, many, or a class if the clone is expanded.

CDR3nt: TGCAGTGCTAGCTCGGGACTAGCGGGGGCCCACAATGAGCAGTTCTTC
CDR3aa: CSASSGLAGAHNEQFF
v_gene: TRBV20-1
abundance: NA
j_gene: TRBJ2-1
d_gene: TRBD2

CDR3nt: TGCGCCAGCAGCCGAAAAATGACAGACAGAAGCTCCTATAATTCACCCCTCCACTTT
CDR3aa: CASSRKMTDRSSYNSPLHF
v_gene: TRBV5-1
abundance: NA
j_gene: TRBJ1-6
d_gene: NA

CDR3nt: TGCGCCAGCGGGGGCGGTTCTTACCAAGAGACCCAGTACTTC
CDR3aa: CASGGGSYQETQYF
v_gene: TRBV5-1
abundance: NA
j_gene: TRBJ2-5
d_gene: NA

CDR3nt: TGCGCCAGCAGCATCGACGGCTTCAATCAGCCCCAGCATTTT
CDR3aa: CASSIDGFNQPQHF
v_gene: TRBV5-1
abundance: few
j_gene: TRBJ1-5
d_gene: NA

CDR3nt: TGCAGCGTCACCAGGACTGCTAACAATGAGCAGTTCTTC
CDR3aa: CSVTRTANNEQFF
v_gene: TRBV29-1
abundance: few
j_gene: TRBJ2-1
d_gene: NA

CDR3nt: TGCAGCGTTCTCGGACTAGCGGGGAGTAGGGAGCTGTTTTTT
CDR3aa: CSVLGLAGSRELFF
v_gene: TRBV29-1
abundance: NA
j_gene: TRBJ2-2
d_gene: TRBD2

CDR3nt: TGTGCCAGCAAGGTGGTACCGGTGGCAGATACGCAGTATTTT
CDR3aa: CASKVVPVADTQYF
v_gene: TRBV2
abundance: NA
j_gene: TRBJ2-3
d_gene: NA

CDR3nt: TGTGCCAGCAGTCAGGACTGCTACGAGCAGTACTTC
CDR3aa: CASSQDCYEQYF
v_gene: TRBV6-2/TRBV6-3
abundance: few
j_gene: TRBJ2-7
d_gene: NA

CDR3nt: TGTGCCAGCAGCCAAACCGGGACAGGGGGGAACATTCAGTACTTC
CDR3aa: CASSQTGTGGNIQYF
v_gene: TRBV7-2
abundance: few
j_gene: TRBJ2-4
d_gene: TRBD1

CDR3nt: TGCAGTGCCGTTCCCGGGACAGGACACAATGAGCAGTACTTC
CDR3aa: CSAVPGTGHNEQYF
v_gene: TRBV20-1
abundance: NA
j_gene: TRBJ2-5
d_gene: TRBD1

CDR3nt: TGTGCCAGCAGCTCCTCGGGGGGGAGTGAGACTGAAGCTTTCTTT
CDR3aa: CASSSSGGSETEAFF
v_gene: TRBV7-8
abundance: NA
j_gene: TRBJ1-1
d_gene: NA

CDR3nt: TGTGCCAGCAGCCGAGGCATTGGTTGGGACTATGGCTACACCTTC
CDR3aa: CASSRGIGWDYGYTF
v_gene: TRBV3-1
abundance: NA
j_gene: TRBJ1-2
d_gene: NA

CDR3nt: TGCAGTGCCACGACCAGGGGGCTGAACACTGAAGCTTTCTTT
CDR3aa: CSATTRGLNTEAFF
v_gene: TRBV20-1
abundance: NA
j_gene: TRBJ1-1
d_gene: TRBD1

CDR3nt: TGTGCCAGCAGGGCCGGGACTAGCGGGGGCTACGAGCAGTACTTC
CDR3aa: CASRAGTSGGYEQYF
v_gene: TRBV6-5
abundance: NA
j_gene: TRBJ2-7
d_gene: TRBD2

CDR3nt: TGTGCCAGCAACAGACAGGAGAACACTGAAGCTTTCTTT
CDR3aa: CASNRQENTEAFF
v_gene: TRBV7-2
abundance: NA
j_gene: TRBJ1-1
d_gene: NA

CDR3nt: TGTGCCATCAGTGGTGGTTCTAGCGGGGTCTCCTACGAGCAGTACTTC
CDR3aa: CAISGGSSGVSYEQYF
v_gene: TRBV10-3
abundance: few
j_gene: TRBJ2-7
d_gene: TRBD2

CDR3nt: TGTGCCATCAGTGAGTCTGGACTACATTACGAGCAGTACTTC
CDR3aa: CAISESGLHYEQYF
v_gene: TRBV10-3
abundance: NA
j_gene: TRBJ2-7
d_gene: NA

CDR3nt: TGTGCCATCAGCCTGGACAGGGATGGTTCACCCCTCCACTTT
CDR3aa: CAISLDRDGSPLHF
v_gene: TRBV10-3
abundance: NA
j_gene: TRBJ1-6
d_gene: TRBD1

CDR3nt: TGTGCCAGCAGCCGTGGGGGGGGTGAAGCTTTCTTT
CDR3aa: CASSRGGGEAFF
v_gene: TRBV7-9
abundance: NA
j_gene: TRBJ1-1
d_gene: NA

CDR3nt: TGTGCCAGCAGCTTACGAGGACCCGATTCTAACTATGGCTACACCTTC
CDR3aa: CASSLRGPDSNYGYTF
v_gene: TRBV13
abundance: NA
j_gene: TRBJ1-2
d_gene: NA

CDR3nt: TGTGCCAGCAGCTTGGCCCAGGCGGGACAGGGTTTCGAGCAGTACTTC
CDR3aa: CASSLAQAGQGFEQYF
v_gene: TRBV5-1
abundance: few
j_gene: TRBJ2-7
d_gene: TRBD1

CDR3nt: TGTGCCAGCAGCTTCCAGGGGAAAGAGACCCAGTTCTTC
CDR3aa: CASSFQGKETQFF
v_gene: TRBV7-2
abundance: NA
j_gene: TRBJ2-1
d_gene: NA

CDR3nt: TGTGCCAGCTCATCGACTAGCGGGACTACAGATACGCAGTATTTT
CDR3aa: CASSSTSGTTDTQYF
v_gene: TRBV18
abundance: NA
j_gene: TRBJ2-3
d_gene: TRBD2

CDR3nt: TGTGCCAGCAGCTCAGGGGGCGGGACAGTAGTAAATGAGCAGTTCTTC
CDR3aa: CASSSGGGTVVNEQFF
v_gene: TRBV7-9
abundance: few
j_gene: TRBJ2-1
d_gene: TRBD1

CDR3nt: TGTGCCAGCAGCCGGACCGGGACTAGCGGCTGGGAGACCCAGTACTTC
CDR3aa: CASSRTGTSGWETQYF
v_gene: TRBV9
abundance: NA
j_gene: TRBJ2-5
d_gene: TRBD2

CDR3nt: TGCGCCAGTGGGGACAGAATGAACACTGAAGCTTTCTTT
CDR3aa: CASGDRMNTEAFF
v_gene: TRBV5-1
abundance: NA
j_gene: TRBJ1-1
d_gene: TRBD1

CDR3nt: TGTGCCAGCAGTTTTGAACAGGGGGAGAATCAGCCCCAGCATTTT
CDR3aa: CASSFEQGENQPQHF
v_gene: TRBV12-3/TRBV12-4
abundance: NA
j_gene: TRBJ1-5
d_gene: TRBD1

CDR3nt: TGTGCCAGCAGCTTGGGCCCGATGAACACTGAAGCTTTCTTT
CDR3aa: CASSLGPMNTEAFF
v_gene: TRBV7-2
abundance: few
j_gene: TRBJ1-1
d_gene: NA

CDR3nt: TGTGCCAGCAGCCTCGGACCTGCAGACGAGCAGTACTTC
CDR3aa: CASSLGPADEQYF
v_gene: TRBV7-6
abundance: NA
j_gene: TRBJ2-7
d_gene: NA

CDR3nt: TGTGCCAGCAGTGCCCAGACCTATGGCTACACCTTC
CDR3aa: CASSAQTYGYTF
v_gene: TRBV2
abundance: NA
j_gene: TRBJ1-2
d_gene: NA

CDR3nt: TGCAGTGCTAGGGGGACAGTCGCCACCCGAGGAGCTTTCTTT
CDR3aa: CSARGTVATRGAFF
v_gene: TRBV20-1
abundance: once
j_gene: TRBJ1-1
d_gene: TRBD1

CDR3nt: TGTGCCAGCTCCCGAGGGTCCCCCGGGGCCAAAAACATTCAGTACTTC
CDR3aa: CASSRGSPGAKNIQYF
v_gene: TRBV18
abundance: NA
j_gene: TRBJ2-4
d_gene: NA

CDR3nt: TGTGCCATCGGGGGAGGACAGGGGGCAGATACGCAGTATTTT
CDR3aa: CAIGGGQGADTQYF
v_gene: TRBV10-3
abundance: NA
j_gene: TRBJ2-3
d_gene: TRBD1

CDR3nt: TGTGCCAGCAGTTTAGCGGTTCAGCCCCAGCATTTT
CDR3aa: CASSLAVQPQHF
v_gene: TRBV28
abundance: NA
j_gene: TRBJ1-5
d_gene: NA

CDR3nt: TGTGCCATCAGTGAGCCGGGACAGGGGGCGTCCTATGGCTACACCTTC
CDR3aa: CAISEPGQGASYGYTF
v_gene: TRBV10-3
abundance: NA
j_gene: TRBJ1-2
d_gene: TRBD1

CDR3nt: TGTGCCAGCAGTTTATTCAAAGATACGCAGTATTTT
CDR3aa: CASSLFKDTQYF
v_gene: TRBV28
abundance: few
j_gene: TRBJ2-3
d_gene: NA

CDR3nt: TGTGCCAGCAGCCTTGACCCAGCGGGGGCCCCGTTGGAGACCCAGTACTTC
CDR3aa: CASSLDPAGAPLETQYF
v_gene: TRBV4-2
abundance: few
j_gene: TRBJ2-5
d_gene: TRBD2

CDR3nt: TGTGCCAGCAGCCCGCACGCTACAGGGGGCAGGCAGTACTTC
CDR3aa: CASSPHATGGRQYF
v_gene: TRBV6-5
abundance: NA
j_gene: TRBJ2-5
d_gene: TRBD1

CDR3nt: TGTGCCAGCAGCTCCCGGGGGGATAATGAAAAACTGTTTTTT
CDR3aa: CASSSRGDNEKLFF
v_gene: TRBV12-3/TRBV12-4
abundance: NA
j_gene: TRBJ1-4
d_gene: NA

CDR3nt: TGCAGTGCTAGAGATCCCAGGGGTGGGGACAATGAGCAGTTCTTC
CDR3aa: CSARDPRGGDNEQFF
v_gene: TRBV20-1
abundance: few
j_gene: TRBJ2-1
d_gene: NA

CDR3nt: TGTGCCATCAGTGACTCGGGGGGCACCCAAGAGACCCAGTTCTTC
CDR3aa: CAISDSGGTQETQFF
v_gene: TRBV10-3
abundance: NA
j_gene: TRBJ2-1
d_gene: NA

CDR3nt: TGCGCCAGCAGCTTGGCCCGGGCAGGGGCAGATACGCAGTATTTT
CDR3aa: CASSLARAGADTQYF
v_gene: TRBV5-1
abundance: NA
j_gene: TRBJ2-3
d_gene: NA

CDR3nt: TGTGCCAGCAGTGTAAGGGGTGGTGGTACGCAGTATTTT
CDR3aa: CASSVRGGGTQYF
v_gene: TRBV28
abundance: NA
j_gene: TRBJ2-3
d_gene: NA

CDR3nt: TGTGCCAGCAGCTTAGGGGCAACTCCAAGCAATGAGCAGTACTTC
CDR3aa: CASSLGATPSNEQYF
v_gene: TRBV7-9
abundance: NA
j_gene: TRBJ2-5
d_gene: NA

CDR3nt: TGCAGTGCTAGAAAGCAGGGAAGGACTGAAGCTTTCTTT
CDR3aa: CSARKQGRTEAFF
v_gene: TRBV20-1
abundance: NA
j_gene: TRBJ1-1
d_gene: NA

CDR3nt: TGCGCCAGCAGCGCGGCGGACCGCACAGATACGCAGTATTTT
CDR3aa: CASSAADRTDTQYF
v_gene: TRBV5-1
abundance: once
j_gene: TRBJ2-3
d_gene: NA

CDR3nt: TGTGCCAGCAGCTTAGGCAGGGGGCGGTGGAATGAGCAGTTCTTC
CDR3aa: CASSLGRGRWNEQFF
v_gene: TRBV7-2
abundance: NA
j_gene: TRBJ2-1
d_gene: TRBD1

CDR3nt: TGCAGCGTTGAAGTAAGGGTAGCTCAAGAGACCCAGTACTTC
CDR3aa: CSVEVRVAQETQYF
v_gene: TRBV29-1
abundance: once
j_gene: TRBJ2-5
d_gene: NA

CDR3nt: TGTGCCAGCAGCCAAGGTCGTGGCATTCAGTACTTC
CDR3aa: CASSQGRGIQYF
v_gene: TRBV14
abundance: few
j_gene: TRBJ2-4
d_gene: NA

CDR3nt: TGTACCAGCAGGCGTCCAAGGGCAGGGGCCTACGAGCAGTACTTC
CDR3aa: CTSRRPRAGAYEQYF
v_gene: TRBV21-1
abundance: NA
j_gene: TRBJ2-7
d_gene: NA